This TCR beta chain was sequenced for a study of T cell responses to AZD1222 COVID-19 vaccine. Study outcomes and limitations: Seropositive at baseline were only a handful of AZD1222 recipients.

The sample holds one count of this clone. Its antigen remains unidentified. Data came from immunoSEQ multiplex PCR; TCRdb stores just in-frame clones and leaves some out. The sample lists under 250,000 clones, approximately 94% occurring once. The CDR3 consists of 13 residues. Germline CDR1 reads MNHNY; CDR2 reads SVGAGI (reference sequence). V lost 8 bases, J lost 7 bases, and 6 bases stayed unmatched. Sequencing was performed on peripheral blood, taken on day 0 of MenACWY control vaccination. The receptor was derived from an adult in good health. The J gene is TRBJ1-4, the V gene TRBV6-6; 8 bases line up with TRBD1. CDR3 in amino acids: CASGSTGVEKLFF. DNA for the CDR3: TGTGCCAGCGGATCGACAGGGGTTGAAAAACTGTTTTTT.